The rows below give T cell receptor beta chains drawn from one sample of a study of blood T cell repertoires in COVID-19. TCRdb's table, derived via immunoSEQ multiplex PCR, lists solely in-frame clones and lacks some. The sample consists of approximately 450,000 clones, 80% to 90% of them appearing once. The specimen sequenced was peripheral blood. The receptor source for this set is a woman younger than 45 with acute or convalescent COVID-19. CDR3s include the opening cysteine and the closing phenylalanine or tryptophan. D genes are given only for firm matches. Size is stated for part of the rows, as once, few or many counts, or as a class when the clone is expanded.

NA	TRBJ2-7	TRBV27	TRBD1	TGTGCCAGCAAATACTCAGGGGGCACCTACGAGCAGTACTTC	CASKYSGGTYEQYF
NA	TRBJ2-3	TRBV24-1	NA	TGTGCCACCAGCGCCACTAGCACAGATACGCAGTATTTT	CATSATSTDTQYF
NA	TRBJ2-3	TRBV10-2	NA	TGCGCCAGCAGTGAAGGGAGGACGCAGTATTTT	CASSEGRTQYF
NA	TRBJ2-6	TRBV7-2	TRBD1	TGTGCCAGCAGCGCGTCCGGGACAGGACTTCTGTCTGGGGCCAACGTCCTGACTTTC	CASSASGTGLLSGANVLTF
NA	TRBJ2-5	TRBV5-6	TRBD2	TGTGCCAGCAGTTCATCCATGGCTAGCGGGGGGATTGGCGAGACCCAGTACTTC	CASSSSMASGGIGETQYF
once	TRBJ1-3	TRBV7-8	NA	TGTGCCAGCAGCTCTCCAGGGGCCCGCTCTGGAAACACCATATATTTT	CASSSPGARSGNTIYF
NA	TRBJ2-1	TRBV5-1	TRBD2	TGCGCCAGCAGCTTGGAAGGACTAGCGGACTCCTACAATGAGCAGTTCTTC	CASSLEGLADSYNEQFF
NA	TRBJ2-3	TRBV7-9	NA	TGTGCCAGCAGTTCCGGTAGTGCAAGCACAGATACGCAGTATTTT	CASSSGSASTDTQYF
NA	TRBJ2-5	TRBV2	TRBD1	TGTGCCAGCAAGCCCCCAGGGGGAGACCAAGAGACCCAGTACTTC	CASKPPGGDQETQYF
once	TRBJ2-5	TRBV7-9	NA	TGTGCCAGCAGCTTCGCGGGGTTAAAAGAGACCCAGTACTTC	CASSFAGLKETQYF
NA	TRBJ2-1	TRBV28	TRBD1	TGTGCCACCCAAAACAGGGGGCACGACAATGAGCAGTTCTTC	CATQNRGHDNEQFF
NA	TRBJ1-5	TRBV4-1	NA	TGCGCCAGCAGCCATGCTGACCCGGGGAGCAATCAGCCCCAGCATTTT	CASSHADPGSNQPQHF
few	TRBJ1-5	TRBV12-3/TRBV12-4	NA	TGTGCCAGCAGCCTGACATCGGCTGGGCCCCAGCATTTT	CASSLTSAGPQHF
NA	TRBJ1-2	TRBV14	TRBD1	TGTGCCAGCAGCCAAACAGGGGCCAGGGGATATGGCTACACCTTC	CASSQTGARGYGYTF
NA	TRBJ1-2	TRBV11-2	TRBD1	TGTGCCAGCAGCCGACAGGGAAGCAACTATGGCTACACCTTC	CASSRQGSNYGYTF
once	TRBJ1-1	TRBV28	NA	TGTGCCAGCAGATTAGTGGACAGGAACACTGAAGCTTTCTTT	CASRLVDRNTEAFF
NA	TRBJ1-5	TRBV19	TRBD1	TGTGCCAGTAGTATCGGCCGGACAGGGGGCCGTCAGCCCCAGCATTTT	CASSIGRTGGRQPQHF
NA	TRBJ1-1	TRBV27	NA	TGTGCCAGCAGAACTCAGGGGTATCGGGCTTTCTTT	CASRTQGYRAFF
NA	TRBJ1-6	TRBV10-2	NA	TGCGCCAGCAGTGAGACGGACTTCTCCTATAATTCACCCCTCCACTTT	CASSETDFSYNSPLHF
NA	TRBJ2-2	TRBV10-1	TRBD2	TGCGCCAGCTCAAGGACTAGCTCTACCGGGGAGCTGTTTTTT	CASSRTSSTGELFF
NA	TRBJ2-3	TRBV7-3	TRBD2	TGTGCCAGCAGCCCACTCGGGACTAGCTTTGGCACAGATACGCAGTATTTT	CASSPLGTSFGTDTQYF
NA	TRBJ2-7	TRBV7-9	TRBD1	TGTGCCAGCAGCCCAGGGGGCCCCTACGAGCAGTACTTC	CASSPGGPYEQYF
NA	TRBJ2-2	TRBV14	NA	TGTGCCAGCAGCCAACAGACAAACACCGGGGAGCTGTTTTTT	CASSQQTNTGELFF
NA	TRBJ1-4	TRBV18	NA	TGTGCCAGCTCACCAAATCATAATGAAAAACTGTTTTTT	CASSPNHNEKLFF
few	TRBJ1-1	TRBV4-1	NA	TGCGCCAGCAGCCAAGATCCCCAGGTGGGTTCAGCTTTCTTT	CASSQDPQVGSAFF
once	TRBJ2-7	TRBV24-1	NA	TGTGCCACCAGTGATTTGAATCTTAGCTACTACGAGCAGTACTTC	CATSDLNLSYYEQYF
NA	TRBJ1-6	TRBV27	TRBD1	TGTGCCAGCAGTACCGGGAACAGGGGACCCTCCTATAATTCACCCCTCCACTTT	CASSTGNRGPSYNSPLHF
NA	TRBJ1-6	TRBV5-5	NA	TGTGCCAGCAGCTGGGGCGGGACGGATGATTCACCCCTCCACTTT	CASSWGGTDDSPLHF
few	TRBJ2-1	TRBV7-3	TRBD1	TGTGCCAGCAGCTTCTCCGGGACAGGGACCAATGAGCAGTTCTTC	CASSFSGTGTNEQFF
NA	TRBJ1-2	TRBV29-1	NA	TGCAGCGTTGACCCCGGTGGCGGGGCGGGGATAAACTATGGCTACACCTTC	CSVDPGGGAGINYGYTF
once	TRBJ2-4	TRBV28	NA	TGTGCCAGCAGAACCTCGGGGGTCCAGGGTGAAAACATTCAGTACTTC	CASRTSGVQGENIQYF
NA	TRBJ1-4	TRBV6-5	NA	TGTGCCAGCAACCTCAGGGGCCCTAATGAAAAACTGTTTTTT	CASNLRGPNEKLFF
NA	TRBJ1-6	TRBV27	TRBD1	TGTGCCAGCAGTTTAGCCGGGACAGGGAATTCACCCCTCCACTTT	CASSLAGTGNSPLHF
NA	TRBJ1-5	TRBV2	NA	TGTGCCAGCAGTGGAACGGGGAGCTTCGGACAGCCCCAGCATTTT	CASSGTGSFGQPQHF
NA	TRBJ2-1	TRBV2	TRBD2	TGTGCCAGCAGTGAATATTCTAGCGGGGACAATGAGCAGTTCTTC	CASSEYSSGDNEQFF
NA	TRBJ2-1	TRBV12-3/TRBV12-4	NA	TGTGCCAGCAGTTTATCAGGTAATGAGCAGTTCTTC	CASSLSGNEQFF
NA	TRBJ2-5	TRBV14	NA	TGTGCCAGCAACTCCGTGCTCCAAGAGACCCAGTACTTC	CASNSVLQETQYF
NA	TRBJ1-2	TRBV19	NA	TGTGCCAGTAGCGATATGAGAACAGGGTCTAACTATGGCTACACCTTC	CASSDMRTGSNYGYTF
NA	TRBJ1-5	TRBV19	NA	TGTGCCAGTAGTATAAGCCGCAGCAATCAGCCCCAGCATTTT	CASSISRSNQPQHF
few	TRBJ1-2	TRBV5-6	NA	TGTGCCAGCAGCCCGGGGGGGTACTATGGCTACACCTTC	CASSPGGYYGYTF
NA	TRBJ2-2	TRBV5-5	NA	TGTGCCAGCAGCTTCAGAGGGGGGAACACCGGGGAGCTGTTTTTT	CASSFRGGNTGELFF
NA	TRBJ2-5	TRBV29-1	NA	TGCAGCGTTGTACGAGGAGCTGGCGAGACCCAGTACTTC	CSVVRGAGETQYF
NA	TRBJ1-4	TRBV10-3	TRBD1	TGTGCCATCAGTGGGGGACAGGCTAATGAAAAACTGTTTTTT	CAISGGQANEKLFF
NA	TRBJ2-6	TRBV19	NA	TGTGCCAGTAGTAAAGGACAACCGTATAGTTCCCACTCTGGGGCCAACGTCCTGACTTTC	CASSKGQPYSSHSGANVLTF
NA	TRBJ1-2	TRBV25-1	NA	TGTGCCAGCAGTGACCTCACAGGGAACTATGGCTACACCTTC	CASSDLTGNYGYTF
NA	TRBJ2-2	TRBV19	NA	TGTGCCAGTAGTATAAAGTCGGGGACCGGGGAGCTGTTTTTT	CASSIKSGTGELFF
NA	TRBJ1-2	TRBV28	NA	TGTGCCAGCAGTTCCTTCTATGGCTACACCTTC	CASSSFYGYTF
NA	TRBJ2-2	TRBV2	TRBD1	TGTGCCACCGGGGACAGGGGCGTAGGGGCAGCCGGGGAGCTGTTTTTT	CATGDRGVGAAGELFF
few	TRBJ1-6	TRBV2	TRBD1	TGTGCCAGCAGTGAAGGAGGGGGCTCTTCACCCCTCCACTTT	CASSEGGGSSPLHF
NA	TRBJ1-4	TRBV2	NA	TGTGCCAGCAGTGAAGTTGTCGCAACTAATGAAAAACTGTTTTTT	CASSEVVATNEKLFF
NA	TRBJ2-1	TRBV5-4	NA	TGTGCCAGCAGACCCGCGGGGCAGGCCTCCTACAATGAGCAGTTCTTC	CASRPAGQASYNEQFF
NA	TRBJ1-5	TRBV5-6	NA	TGTGCCAGCAGCTTGTTTTTGGGAGGTGGTAATCAGCCCCAGCATTTT	CASSLFLGGGNQPQHF
NA	TRBJ2-1	TRBV5-4	TRBD2	TGTGCCAGCAGCGATAGCGGGGTCGAGACCTACAATGAGCAGTTCTTC	CASSDSGVETYNEQFF
NA	TRBJ2-7	TRBV29-1	TRBD1	TGCAGCGCCAAGGGACAGTACACCTACGAGCAGTACTTC	CSAKGQYTYEQYF